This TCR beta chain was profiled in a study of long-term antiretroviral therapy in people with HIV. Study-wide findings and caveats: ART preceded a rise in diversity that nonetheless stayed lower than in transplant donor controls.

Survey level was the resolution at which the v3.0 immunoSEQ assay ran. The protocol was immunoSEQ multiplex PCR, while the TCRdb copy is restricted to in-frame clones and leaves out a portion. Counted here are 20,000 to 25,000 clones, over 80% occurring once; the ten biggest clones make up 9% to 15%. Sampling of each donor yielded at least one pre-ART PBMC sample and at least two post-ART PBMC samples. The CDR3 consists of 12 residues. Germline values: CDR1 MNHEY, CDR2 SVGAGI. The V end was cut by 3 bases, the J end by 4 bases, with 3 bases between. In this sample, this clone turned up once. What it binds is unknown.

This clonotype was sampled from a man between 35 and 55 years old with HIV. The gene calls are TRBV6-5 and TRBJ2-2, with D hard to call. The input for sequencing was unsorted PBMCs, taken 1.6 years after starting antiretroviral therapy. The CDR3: CASSYGTGELFF. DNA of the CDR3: TGTGCCAGCAGTTATGGCACCGGGGAGCTGTTTTTT.